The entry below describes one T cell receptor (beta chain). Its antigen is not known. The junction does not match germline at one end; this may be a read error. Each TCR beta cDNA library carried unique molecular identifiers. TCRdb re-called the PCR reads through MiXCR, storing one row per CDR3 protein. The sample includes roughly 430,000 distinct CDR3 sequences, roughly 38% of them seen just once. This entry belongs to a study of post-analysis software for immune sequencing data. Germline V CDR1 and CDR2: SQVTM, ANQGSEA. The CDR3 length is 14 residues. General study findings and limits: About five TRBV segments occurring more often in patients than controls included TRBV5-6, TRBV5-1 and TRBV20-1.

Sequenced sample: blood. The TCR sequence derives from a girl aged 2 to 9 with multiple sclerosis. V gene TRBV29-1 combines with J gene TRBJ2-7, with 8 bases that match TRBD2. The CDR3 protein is CSVGLLAESYEQYF. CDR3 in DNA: TGTAGCGTTGGATTACTAGCGGAATCCTACGAGCAGTACTTC.